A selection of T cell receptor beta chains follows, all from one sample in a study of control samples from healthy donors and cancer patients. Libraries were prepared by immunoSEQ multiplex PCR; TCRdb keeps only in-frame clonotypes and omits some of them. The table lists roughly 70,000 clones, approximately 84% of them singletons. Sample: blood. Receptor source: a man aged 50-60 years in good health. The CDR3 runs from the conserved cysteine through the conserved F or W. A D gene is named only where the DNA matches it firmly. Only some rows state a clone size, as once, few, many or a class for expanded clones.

CDR3aa: CASSVDKPGEQYF; CDR3nt: TGTGCCAGCAGCGTAGACAAGCCGGGGGAGCAGTACTTC; d_gene: -; j_gene: TRBJ2-7; v_gene: TRBV9; abundance: -
CDR3aa: CASSQVAKNIQYF; CDR3nt: TGTGCCAGCAGCCAAGTAGCCAAAAACATTCAGTACTTC; d_gene: -; j_gene: TRBJ2-4; v_gene: TRBV6-5; abundance: -
CDR3aa: CASSQVRVGQGRYEQYF; CDR3nt: TGCGCCAGCAGCCAAGTCAGGGTCGGACAGGGCCGGTACGAGCAGTACTTC; d_gene: TRBD1; j_gene: TRBJ2-7; v_gene: TRBV4-3; abundance: -
CDR3aa: CASSPRQGAGTQYF; CDR3nt: TGTGCCAGTAGTCCCCGACAGGGGGCCGGGACCCAGTACTTC; d_gene: TRBD1; j_gene: TRBJ2-5; v_gene: TRBV19; abundance: -
CDR3aa: CASSYQSGGAYYEQYF; CDR3nt: TGTGCCAGCAGTTACCAGAGCGGGGGGGCCTACTACGAGCAGTACTTC; d_gene: TRBD2; j_gene: TRBJ2-7; v_gene: TRBV6-2/TRBV6-3; abundance: few
CDR3aa: CASSLFGAGHSEQYF; CDR3nt: TGTGCCAGCAGCCTCTTTGGGGCGGGGCATTCCGAGCAGTACTTC; d_gene: -; j_gene: TRBJ2-7; v_gene: TRBV6-5; abundance: -
CDR3aa: CASSLPPRGHYGYTF; CDR3nt: TGTGCCAGCAGTTTACCGCCCCGGGGGCACTATGGCTACACCTTC; d_gene: -; j_gene: TRBJ1-2; v_gene: TRBV28; abundance: -
CDR3aa: CASSPTGHTDTQYF; CDR3nt: TGTGCCAGCAGCCCGACAGGACACACAGATACGCAGTATTTT; d_gene: -; j_gene: TRBJ2-3; v_gene: TRBV5-4; abundance: -
CDR3aa: CASGLKVGSGNTIYF; CDR3nt: TGTGCTAGTGGTTTAAAAGTCGGCTCTGGAAACACCATATATTTT; d_gene: -; j_gene: TRBJ1-3; v_gene: TRBV12-5; abundance: -
CDR3aa: CATSRDLPLGGSGNTIYF; CDR3nt: TGTGCCACCAGCAGAGACCTACCGCTGGGGGGCTCTGGAAACACCATATATTTT; d_gene: -; j_gene: TRBJ1-3; v_gene: TRBV15; abundance: -
CDR3aa: CASSLDPGRTNEQFF; CDR3nt: TGTGCCAGCAGCTTAGATCCGGGAAGAACCAATGAGCAGTTCTTC; d_gene: -; j_gene: TRBJ2-1; v_gene: TRBV7-6; abundance: -
CDR3aa: CATFLRGLDTQYF; CDR3nt: TGTGCCACCTTTCTTCGGGGGCTAGATACGCAGTATTTT; d_gene: -; j_gene: TRBJ2-3; v_gene: TRBV2; abundance: -
CDR3aa: CASSDRYNEQFF; CDR3nt: TGTGCCAGCAGTGACAGGTACAATGAGCAGTTCTTC; d_gene: -; j_gene: TRBJ2-1; v_gene: TRBV6-1; abundance: -
CDR3aa: CASSFTSAYYGYTF; CDR3nt: TGTGCCAGCAGCTTCACATCAGCTTACTATGGCTACACCTTC; d_gene: -; j_gene: TRBJ1-2; v_gene: TRBV7-9; abundance: -
CDR3aa: CASSFLGRDRVESNEQFF; CDR3nt: TGTGCCAGCAGCTTTCTCGGCCGTGACAGGGTAGAAAGCAATGAGCAGTTCTTC; d_gene: TRBD1; j_gene: TRBJ2-1; v_gene: TRBV7-3; abundance: -
CDR3aa: CASSFAGTYEQYF; CDR3nt: TGCGCCAGCAGCTTCGCGGGAACCTACGAGCAGTACTTC; d_gene: -; j_gene: TRBJ2-7; v_gene: TRBV5-1; abundance: -
CDR3aa: CASIGGEGYYNEQFF; CDR3nt: TGTGCCAGCATTGGAGGGGAGGGTTACTACAATGAGCAGTTCTTC; d_gene: TRBD2; j_gene: TRBJ2-1; v_gene: TRBV5-6; abundance: once
CDR3aa: CASSPRESTQYF; CDR3nt: TGTGCCAGCTCACCGCGGGAGAGTACGCAGTATTTT; d_gene: TRBD2; j_gene: TRBJ2-3; v_gene: TRBV18; abundance: -
CDR3aa: CASSQGLPGGTEAFF; CDR3nt: TGTGCCAGCTCACAGGGTCTCCCGGGGGGCACTGAAGCTTTCTTT; d_gene: -; j_gene: TRBJ1-1; v_gene: TRBV18; abundance: few
CDR3aa: CASSRRLAGGVETQYF; CDR3nt: TGTGCCAGCAGCAGGCGACTAGCGGGAGGTGTGGAGACCCAGTACTTC; d_gene: TRBD2; j_gene: TRBJ2-5; v_gene: TRBV5-4; abundance: -
CDR3aa: CASSVGTGSDEQYF; CDR3nt: TGTGCCAGCAGCGTAGGGACAGGTTCGGACGAGCAGTACTTC; d_gene: TRBD1; j_gene: TRBJ2-7; v_gene: TRBV7-7; abundance: -
CDR3aa: CASSQAHGNEQFF; CDR3nt: TGTGCCAGCAGCCAAGCCCACGGGAATGAGCAGTTCTTC; d_gene: -; j_gene: TRBJ2-1; v_gene: TRBV4-2; abundance: -
CDR3aa: CASSRTSGGSNEQFF; CDR3nt: TGTGCCAGCAGCCGAACTAGCGGGGGCAGTAATGAGCAGTTCTTC; d_gene: TRBD2; j_gene: TRBJ2-1; v_gene: TRBV13; abundance: once
CDR3aa: CASSPGARTVNTGELFF; CDR3nt: TGTGCCAGCAGCCCCGGGGCTCGGACGGTGAACACCGGGGAGCTGTTTTTT; d_gene: -; j_gene: TRBJ2-2; v_gene: TRBV5-5; abundance: -
CDR3aa: CASSGDGEETQYF; CDR3nt: TGTGCCAGTAGTGGGGACGGAGAAGAGACCCAGTACTTC; d_gene: -; j_gene: TRBJ2-5; v_gene: TRBV19; abundance: -
CDR3aa: CASSSRGQSYEQYF; CDR3nt: TGTGCCAGCAGCTCCAGGGGGCAATCCTACGAGCAGTACTTC; d_gene: TRBD1; j_gene: TRBJ2-7; v_gene: TRBV7-2; abundance: -
CDR3aa: CASSQDLAAVETQYF; CDR3nt: TGTGCCAGCAGCCAAGATTTGGCAGCAGTCGAGACCCAGTACTTC; d_gene: -; j_gene: TRBJ2-5; v_gene: TRBV3-1/TRBV3-2; abundance: -